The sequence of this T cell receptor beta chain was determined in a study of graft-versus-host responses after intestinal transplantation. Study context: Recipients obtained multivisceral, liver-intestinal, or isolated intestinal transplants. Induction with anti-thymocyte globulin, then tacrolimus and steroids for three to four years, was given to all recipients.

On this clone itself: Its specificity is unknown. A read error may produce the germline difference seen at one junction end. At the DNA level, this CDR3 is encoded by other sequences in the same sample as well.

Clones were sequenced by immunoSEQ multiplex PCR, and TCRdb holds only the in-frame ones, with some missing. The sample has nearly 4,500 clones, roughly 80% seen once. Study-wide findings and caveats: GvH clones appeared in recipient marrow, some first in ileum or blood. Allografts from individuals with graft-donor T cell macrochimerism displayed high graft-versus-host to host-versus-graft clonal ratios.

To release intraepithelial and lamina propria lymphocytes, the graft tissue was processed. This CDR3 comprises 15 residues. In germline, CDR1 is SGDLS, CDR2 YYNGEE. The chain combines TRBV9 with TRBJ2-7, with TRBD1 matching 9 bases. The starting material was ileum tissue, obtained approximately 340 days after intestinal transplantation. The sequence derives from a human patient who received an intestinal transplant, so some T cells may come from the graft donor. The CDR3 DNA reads TGTGCCAGTAGCGTCGGGACAGGGAGAACCTACGAGCAGTACTTC. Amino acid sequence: CASSVGTGRTYEQYF.